The T cell receptor (beta chain) described here comes from a study of blood T cell repertoires in COVID-19. Study-level information: Samples representing acute and convalescent COVID-19 were sourced from the United States, Italy and Spain. T cells, B-cell-depleted T cells, or PBMCs supplied cDNA or gDNA.

Trimming removed 3 bases from V and 7 bases from J, with 14 bases in between. This CDR3 is 15 amino acids long. Germline values: CDR1 SGHKS, CDR2 YYEKEE (reference sequence). In the study's own analysis: How many nucleated cells were present was estimated from reference gene primer amplification. Produced via immunoSEQ multiplex PCR; TCRdb's table is partial and in-frame only. V, J and clone size derive from that table, while D and trimming were established from the DNA sequence. The sample has 30,000 to 40,000 clones, about nine tenths seen once. What was sequenced was peripheral blood. The rearrangement joins TRBV5-5 to TRBJ1-6; no clear D gene. This receptor was identified in a human donor with active COVID-19. The donor label of this sample is uncertain. CDR3 residues: CASSWVEGGNSPLHF. CDR3 nucleotides: TGTGCCAGCAGCTGGGTCGAGGGAGGAAATTCACCCCTCCACTTT.